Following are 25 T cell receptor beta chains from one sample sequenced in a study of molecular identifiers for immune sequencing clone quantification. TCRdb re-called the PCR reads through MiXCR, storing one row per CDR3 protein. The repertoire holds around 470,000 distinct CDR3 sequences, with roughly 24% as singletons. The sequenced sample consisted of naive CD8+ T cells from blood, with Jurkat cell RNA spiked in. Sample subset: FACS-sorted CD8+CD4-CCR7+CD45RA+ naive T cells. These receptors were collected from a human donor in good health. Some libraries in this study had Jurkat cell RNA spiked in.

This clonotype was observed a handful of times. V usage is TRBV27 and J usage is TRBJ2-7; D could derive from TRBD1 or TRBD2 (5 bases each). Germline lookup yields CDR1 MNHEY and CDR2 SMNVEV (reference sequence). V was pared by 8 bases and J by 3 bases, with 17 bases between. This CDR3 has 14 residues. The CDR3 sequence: CASSWGPQYYEQYF. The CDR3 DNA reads TGTGCCAGCTCCTGGGGACCGCAGTACTACGAGCAGTACTTC.

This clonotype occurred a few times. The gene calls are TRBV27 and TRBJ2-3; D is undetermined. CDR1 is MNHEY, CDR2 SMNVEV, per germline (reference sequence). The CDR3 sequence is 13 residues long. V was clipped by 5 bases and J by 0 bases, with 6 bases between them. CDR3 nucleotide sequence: TGTGCCAGCAGTGTCCCTAGCACAGATACGCAGTATTTT. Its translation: CASSVPSTDTQYF.

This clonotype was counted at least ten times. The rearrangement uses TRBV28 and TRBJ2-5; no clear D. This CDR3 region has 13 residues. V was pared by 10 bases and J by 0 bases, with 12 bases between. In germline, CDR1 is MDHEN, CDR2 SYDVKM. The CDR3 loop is CATVPPYQETQYF. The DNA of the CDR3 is TGTGCCACGGTCCCCCCGTACCAAGAGACCCAGTACTTC.

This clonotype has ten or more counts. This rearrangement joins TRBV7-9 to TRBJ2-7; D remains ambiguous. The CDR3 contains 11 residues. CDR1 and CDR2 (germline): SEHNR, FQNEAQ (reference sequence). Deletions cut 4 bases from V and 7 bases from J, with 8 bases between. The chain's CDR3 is CASSSREEQYF. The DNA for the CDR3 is TGTGCCAGCAGCTCCCGTGAAGAGCAGTACTTC.

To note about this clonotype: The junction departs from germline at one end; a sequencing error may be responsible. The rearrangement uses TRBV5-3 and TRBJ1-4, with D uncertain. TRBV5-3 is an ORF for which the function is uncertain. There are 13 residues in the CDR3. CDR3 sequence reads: CASSLGLDEKLSF. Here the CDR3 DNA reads TGTGCCAGCAGCTTGGGTTTGGATGAAAAACTGTCTTTT.

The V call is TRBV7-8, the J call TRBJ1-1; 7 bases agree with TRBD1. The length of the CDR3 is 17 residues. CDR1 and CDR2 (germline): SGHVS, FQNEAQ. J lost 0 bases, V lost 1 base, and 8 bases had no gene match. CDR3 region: CASSLVNRGGVNTEAFF. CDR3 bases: TGTGCCAGCAGCTTAGTGAACAGGGGTGGTGTGAACACTGAAGCTTTCTTT.

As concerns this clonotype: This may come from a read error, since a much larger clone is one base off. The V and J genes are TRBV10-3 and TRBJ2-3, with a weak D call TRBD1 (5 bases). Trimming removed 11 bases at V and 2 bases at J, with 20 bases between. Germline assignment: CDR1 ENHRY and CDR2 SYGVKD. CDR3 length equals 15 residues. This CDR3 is CAASGNSGFTDTQYF. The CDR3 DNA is TGTGCCGCTTCAGGGAATTCAGGGTTCACAGATACGCAGTATTTT.

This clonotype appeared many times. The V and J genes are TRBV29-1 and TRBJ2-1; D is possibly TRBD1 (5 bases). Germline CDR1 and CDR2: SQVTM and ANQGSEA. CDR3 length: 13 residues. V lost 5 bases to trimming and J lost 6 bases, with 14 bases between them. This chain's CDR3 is CSVLGHSTNEQFF. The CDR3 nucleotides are TGCAGCGTTCTCGGACATAGCACCAATGAGCAGTTCTTC.

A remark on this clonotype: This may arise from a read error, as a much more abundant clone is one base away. In DNA form, the CDR3 reads TGTGCCAGCAGCCCCGACCCCACCTACGCGCAGTACTTC. Protein sequence: CASSPDPTYAQYF. This chain uses TRBV11-2 with TRBJ2-7; no reliable D call. Per germline, CDR1 SGHAT and CDR2 FQNNGV. This CDR3 comprises 13 residues.

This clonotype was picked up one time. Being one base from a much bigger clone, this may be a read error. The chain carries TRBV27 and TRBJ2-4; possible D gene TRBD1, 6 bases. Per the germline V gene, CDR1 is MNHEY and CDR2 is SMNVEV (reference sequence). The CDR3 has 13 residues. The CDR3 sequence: CDSSLAGANIQYF. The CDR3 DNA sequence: TGTGACAGCAGTTTAGCAGGGGCAAACATTCAGTACTTC.

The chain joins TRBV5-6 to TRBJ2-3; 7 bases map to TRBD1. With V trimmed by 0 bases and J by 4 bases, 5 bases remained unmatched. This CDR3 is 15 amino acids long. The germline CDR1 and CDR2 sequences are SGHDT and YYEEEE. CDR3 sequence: CASSLVQGVADTQYF. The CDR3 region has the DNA TGTGCCAGCAGCTTGGTCCAGGGGGTAGCAGATACGCAGTATTTT. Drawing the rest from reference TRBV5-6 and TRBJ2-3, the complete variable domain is DAGVTQSPTHLIKTRGQQVTLRCSPKSGHDTVSWYQQALGQGPQFIFQYYEEEERQRGNFPDRFSGHQFPNYSSELNVNALLLGDSALYLCASSLVQGVADTQYFGPGTRLTVL.

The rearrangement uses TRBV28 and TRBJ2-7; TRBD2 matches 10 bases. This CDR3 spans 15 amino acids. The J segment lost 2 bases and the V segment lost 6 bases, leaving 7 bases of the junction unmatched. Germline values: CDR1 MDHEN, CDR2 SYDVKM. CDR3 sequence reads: CASRWTSGMAYEQYF. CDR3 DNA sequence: TGTGCCAGCAGGTGGACTAGCGGTATGGCCTACGAGCAGTACTTC.

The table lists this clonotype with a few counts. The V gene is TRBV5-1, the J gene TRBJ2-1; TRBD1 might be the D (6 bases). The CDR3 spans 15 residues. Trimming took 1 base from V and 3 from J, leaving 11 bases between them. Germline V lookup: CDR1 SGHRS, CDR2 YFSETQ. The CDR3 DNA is TGCGCCAGCAGCTTGCCAGGGGCTCGCTACAATGAGCAGTTCTTC. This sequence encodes CASSLPGARYNEQFF.

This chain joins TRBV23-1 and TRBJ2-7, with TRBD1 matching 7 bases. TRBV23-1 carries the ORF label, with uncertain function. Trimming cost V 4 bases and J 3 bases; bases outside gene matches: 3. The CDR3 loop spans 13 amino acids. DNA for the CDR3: TGCGCCAGCAGTCGACAGGGCAACTACGAGCAGTACTTC. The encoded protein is CASSRQGNYEQYF.

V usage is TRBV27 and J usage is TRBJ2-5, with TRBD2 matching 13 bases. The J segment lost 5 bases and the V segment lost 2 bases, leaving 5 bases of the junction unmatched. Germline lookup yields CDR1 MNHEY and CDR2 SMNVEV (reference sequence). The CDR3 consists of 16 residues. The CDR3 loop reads CASSLGLAGAGETQYF. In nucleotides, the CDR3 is TGTGCCAGCAGTTTAGGACTAGCGGGAGCCGGGGAGACCCAGTACTTC.

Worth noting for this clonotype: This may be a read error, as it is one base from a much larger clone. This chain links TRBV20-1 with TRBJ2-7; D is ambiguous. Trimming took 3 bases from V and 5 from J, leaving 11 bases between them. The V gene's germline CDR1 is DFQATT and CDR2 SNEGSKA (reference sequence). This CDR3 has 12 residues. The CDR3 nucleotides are TGCAGTGCTAGCTCCGTCGGTCACGAGCAGTACTTC. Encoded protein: CSASSVGHEQYF.

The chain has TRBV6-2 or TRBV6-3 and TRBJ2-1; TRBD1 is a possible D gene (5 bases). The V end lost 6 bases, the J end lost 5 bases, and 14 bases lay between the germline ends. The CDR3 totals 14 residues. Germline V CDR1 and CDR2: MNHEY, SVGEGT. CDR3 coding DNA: TGTGCCAGCAGCCCCTGGGGCAGCCACAATGAGCAGTTCTTC. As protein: CASSPWGSHNEQFF.

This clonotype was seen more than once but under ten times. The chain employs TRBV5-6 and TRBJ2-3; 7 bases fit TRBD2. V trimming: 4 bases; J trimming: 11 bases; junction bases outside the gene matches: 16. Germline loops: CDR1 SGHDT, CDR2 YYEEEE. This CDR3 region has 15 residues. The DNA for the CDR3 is TGTGCCAGCAGCCCCGGTGGGACGGGGGGAGTAGAGCAGTATTTT. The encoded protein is CASSPGGTGGVEQYF.

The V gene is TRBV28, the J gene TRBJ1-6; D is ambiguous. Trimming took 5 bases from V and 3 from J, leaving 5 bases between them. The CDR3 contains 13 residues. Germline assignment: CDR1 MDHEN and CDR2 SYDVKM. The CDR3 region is CASSPSYNSPLHF. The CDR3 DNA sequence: TGTGCCAGCAGTCCTAGCTATAATTCACCCCTCCACTTT.

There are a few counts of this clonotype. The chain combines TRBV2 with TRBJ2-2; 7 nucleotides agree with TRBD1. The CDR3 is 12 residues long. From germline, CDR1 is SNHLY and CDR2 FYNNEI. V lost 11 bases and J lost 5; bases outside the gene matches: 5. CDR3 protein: CAVHRGTGELFF. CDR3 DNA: TGTGCCGTACACAGGGGTACCGGGGAGCTGTTTTTT. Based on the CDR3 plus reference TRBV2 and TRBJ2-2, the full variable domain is EPEVTQTPSHQVTQMGQEVILRCVPISNHLYFYWYRQILGQKVEFLVSFYNNEISEKSEIFDDQFSVERPDGSNFTLKIRSTKLEDSAMYFCAVHRGTGELFFGEGSRLTVL.

DNA for the CDR3: TGCAGTGCTAGGAATCTGGGGCAGCTTGAAGCTTTCTTT. It codes for CSARNLGQLEAFF. V gene TRBV20-1 combines with J gene TRBJ1-1; D may be TRBD1 (5 bases). This CDR3 spans 13 amino acids. From germline, CDR1 is DFQATT and CDR2 SNEGSKA (reference sequence). Trimming removed 3 bases from V and 7 bases from J, with 15 bases in between.

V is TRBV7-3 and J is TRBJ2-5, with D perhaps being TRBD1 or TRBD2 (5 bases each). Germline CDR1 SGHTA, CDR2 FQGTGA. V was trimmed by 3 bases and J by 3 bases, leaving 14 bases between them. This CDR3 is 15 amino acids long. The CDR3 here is CASSFKMGVKETQYF. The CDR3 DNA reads TGTGCCAGCAGCTTTAAGATGGGGGTAAAAGAGACCCAGTACTTC. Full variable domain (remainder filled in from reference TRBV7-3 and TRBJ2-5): GAGVSQTPSNKVTEKGKYVELRCDPISGHTALYWYRQSLGQGPEFLIYFQGTGAADDSGLPNDRFFAVRPEGSVSTLKIQRTERGDSAVYLCASSFKMGVKETQYFGPGTRLLVL.

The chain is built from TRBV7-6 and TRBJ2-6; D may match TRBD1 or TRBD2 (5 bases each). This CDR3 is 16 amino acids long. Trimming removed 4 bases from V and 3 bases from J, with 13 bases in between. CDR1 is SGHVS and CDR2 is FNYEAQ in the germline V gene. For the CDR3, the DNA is TGTGCCAGCAGCTCCGGGGTAGGGGTTGGGGCCAACGTCCTGACTTTC. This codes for CASSSGVGVGANVLTF.

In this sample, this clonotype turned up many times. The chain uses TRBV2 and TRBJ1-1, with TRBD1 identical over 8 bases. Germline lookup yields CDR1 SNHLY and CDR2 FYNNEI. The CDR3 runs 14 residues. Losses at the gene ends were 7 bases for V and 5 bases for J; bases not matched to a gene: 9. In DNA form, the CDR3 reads TGTGCCAGCATAACCAGGGGGCCGGAGACTGAAGCTTTCTTT. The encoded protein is CASITRGPETEAFF.

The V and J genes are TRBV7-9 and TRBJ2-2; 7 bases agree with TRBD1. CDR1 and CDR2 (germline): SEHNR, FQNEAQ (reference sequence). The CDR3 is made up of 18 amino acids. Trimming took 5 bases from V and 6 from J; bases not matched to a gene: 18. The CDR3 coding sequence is TGTGCCAGCAGCCCCGTTTTAAGTATTGAAGGGGGCTCCGGGGAGCTGTTTTTT. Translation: CASSPVLSIEGGSGELFF.